The 16 T cell receptor beta chains reported below all come from one sample, sequenced in a study of cytomegalovirus exposure and HLA in healthy donors. PCR involved 60 Vbeta and 13 Jbeta primers. Method: immunoSEQ multiplex PCR; TCRdb's copy keeps in-frame clones and lacks some. The table shows about 160,000 clones, with approximately 80% occurring only once. The material sequenced was PBMCs. Every receptor here comes from a boy aged 2 to 10 in good health and CMV-seronegative.

The chain joins TRBV6-1 to TRBJ2-7, with D perhaps TRBD1 (6 bases). This CDR3 has 14 amino acids. The V gene's germline CDR1 is MNHNS and CDR2 SASEGT. Trimming stripped 7 bases from V and 9 bases from J, with 22 bases between. CDR3 amino acids: CASNAGPGSRGQYV. The DNA for the CDR3 is TGTGCCAGCAATGCGGGTCCGGGGAGCAGGGGGCAGTACGTC.

The V call is TRBV7-9, the J call TRBJ2-5; 11 nucleotides match TRBD2. Germline-derived CDR1 and CDR2 are SEHNR and FQNEAQ (reference sequence). This CDR3 spans 17 amino acids. V was pared by 5 bases and J by 3 bases, with 11 bases of the junction left unmatched. CDR3 DNA sequence: TGTGCCAGCAGCCCACCCCGACTAGCGGGACAAGAAGAGACCCAGTACTTC. It translates to CASSPPRLAGQEETQYF.

The V call is TRBV5-6, the J call TRBJ2-1; 7 nucleotides align to TRBD2. The CDR3 extends over 16 amino acids. Germline V gene sequence: CDR1 SGHDT, CDR2 YYEEEE. V lost 1 base, J lost 4 bases, and 8 bases stayed unmatched. CDR3 sequence (DNA): TGTGCCAGCAGCTTGAAGGCGGGAGTAGGGTACAATGAGCAGTTCTTC. Amino acids: CASSLKAGVGYNEQFF.

The chain combines TRBV28 with TRBJ2-1, with a possible D match to TRBD2 (5 bases). This CDR3 comprises 14 residues. Trimming removed 6 bases from V and 13 bases from J, with 22 bases in between. Germline values: CDR1 MDHEN, CDR2 SYDVKM. DNA of the CDR3: TGTGCCAGCAGGACTCCGATAACTAGTGCCGACCAGTTCTTC. Translating it yields CASRTPITSADQFF.

The CDR3 reads CASSQEIRSYGYTF. In DNA form, the CDR3 reads TGCGCCAGCAGCCAAGAAATCCGGTCGTATGGCTACACCTTC. The V and J genes are TRBV4-3 and TRBJ1-2; D is uncertain. Per the germline V gene, CDR1 is LGHNA and CDR2 is YSLEER. Trimming left V 0 bases short and J 5 bases short, with 10 bases between. The CDR3 runs 14 residues.

The chain recombines TRBV5-6 with TRBJ2-7; tentatively, D is TRBD2 (5 bases). Germline-derived CDR1 and CDR2 are SGHDT and YYEEEE. This CDR3 is 11 amino acids long. The CDR3 DNA follows: TGTGCCAGCAGCACCGACTACGAGCAGTGCGTC. As protein: CASSTDYEQCV.

The rearrangement uses TRBV4-1 and TRBJ2-1, with 7 bases that match TRBD2. The CDR3 covers 17 residues. Germline loops: CDR1 MGHRA, CDR2 YSYEKL. J gave up 6 bases and V 8 bases, and 19 bases lay outside the gene matches. The CDR3: CASGLDPSGMGPNEQFF. In DNA form, the CDR3 reads TGCGCCAGCGGCCTAGACCCCAGCGGGATGGGGCCCAATGAGCAGTTCTTC.

The rearrangement uses TRBV7-2 and TRBJ2-1, with 11 bases lining up with TRBD2. The CDR3 loop spans 14 amino acids. V was pared by 5 bases and J by 6 bases, with 3 bases of the junction left unmatched. CDR1 is SGHTA, CDR2 FQGNSA, per germline. CDR3 bases: TGTGCCAGCAGCATTAGCGGGGGGGGCAATGAGCAGTTCTTC. It is translated as CASSISGGGNEQFF.

The CDR3 sequence is CASSGGQANTEAFF. The CDR3 nucleotides read TGCGCCAGCAGCGGGGGACAGGCGAACACTGAAGCTTTCTTT. The V call is TRBV5-1, the J call TRBJ1-1; 8 bases are shared with TRBD1. CDR1 is SGHRS, CDR2 YFSETQ, per germline. Trimming cost V 4 bases and J 1 base; bases outside gene matches: 3. CDR3 length equals 14 residues.

V gene TRBV7-8 combines with J gene TRBJ2-3; TRBD1 matches at 7 bases. V lost 6 bases, J lost 3 bases, and 9 bases stayed unmatched. The CDR3 consists of 15 residues. Germline V gene data show CDR1 as SGHVS and CDR2 as FQNEAQ. In DNA, the CDR3 is TGTGCCAGCAGTCAACAGGGGACAGCTACAGATACGCAGTATTTT. Translating gives CASSQQGTATDTQYF.

The chain carries TRBV11-2 and TRBJ2-3; 7 bases are shared with TRBD1. Germline loops: CDR1 SGHAT, CDR2 FQNNGV. The CDR3 is 15 residues long. The V and J ends lost 3 bases and 0 bases, in that order; junction bases with no gene match: 3. CDR3 residues: CASSFGTASTDTQYF. The CDR3 coding sequence is TGTGCCAGCAGCTTCGGGACAGCTAGCACAGATACGCAGTATTTT. Supplemented by reference TRBV11-2 and TRBJ2-3, the full variable domain reads EAGVAQSPRYKIIEKRQSVAFWCNPISGHATLYWYQQILGQGPKLLIQFQNNGVVDDSQLPKDRFSAERLKGVDSTLKIQPAKLEDSAVYLCASSFGTASTDTQYFGPGTRLTVL.

The V call is TRBV14, the J call TRBJ2-5, with 7 bases fitting TRBD1. V lost 4 bases to trimming and J lost 3 bases; unmatched junction nucleotides: 11. CDR3 length: 16 residues. Germline V gives CDR1 SGHDN, CDR2 FVKESK. For the CDR3, the DNA is TGTGCCAGCAGCCGCCGGGACAGACTCAGAAAAGAGACCCAGTACTTC. This gives the protein CASSRRDRLRKETQYF.

The chain links TRBV6-1 to TRBJ1-5, with 7 bases that match TRBD1. Germline V gene lookup returns CDR1 MNHNS and CDR2 SASEGT. With 9 bases clipped from V and 4 bases from J, the junction kept 6 bases outside the gene matches. The length of the CDR3 is 13 residues. CDR3 nucleotide sequence: TGTGCCAGTGTGGGACAGTTAAATCAGCCCCAGCATTTT. Protein: CASVGQLNQPQHF.

The chain combines TRBV19 with TRBJ2-5; D is ambiguous. CDR3 length: 14 amino acids. Per the germline V gene, CDR1 is LNHDA and CDR2 is SQIVND (reference sequence). V was trimmed by 0 bases and J by 2 bases, leaving 7 bases between them. The CDR3 sequence: CASSIDQAQETQYF. DNA for the CDR3: TGTGCCAGTAGTATAGATCAGGCGCAAGAGACCCAGTACTTC.

This clone was found a few times. The chain carries TRBV27 and TRBJ2-1, with 9 bases lining up with TRBD2. CDR1 is MNHEY, CDR2 SMNVEV, per germline (reference sequence). CDR3 length equals 15 residues. V lost 6 bases and J lost 5; bases outside the gene matches: 8. The CDR3 nucleotides read TGTGCCAGCAGGCCCAGACTAGCGGCCAACAATGAGCAGTTCTTC. Translated: CASRPRLAANNEQFF.

This clone was observed a handful of times. This chain joins TRBV6-5 and TRBJ1-2, with 7 positions matching TRBD1. From germline, CDR1 is MNHEY and CDR2 SVGAGI. J gave up 2 bases and V 0 bases, and 0 bases lay outside the gene matches. The CDR3 runs 14 residues. DNA for the CDR3: TGTGCCAGCAGTTACTCGACAGGGAACTATGGCTACACCTTC. Protein product: CASSYSTGNYGYTF.